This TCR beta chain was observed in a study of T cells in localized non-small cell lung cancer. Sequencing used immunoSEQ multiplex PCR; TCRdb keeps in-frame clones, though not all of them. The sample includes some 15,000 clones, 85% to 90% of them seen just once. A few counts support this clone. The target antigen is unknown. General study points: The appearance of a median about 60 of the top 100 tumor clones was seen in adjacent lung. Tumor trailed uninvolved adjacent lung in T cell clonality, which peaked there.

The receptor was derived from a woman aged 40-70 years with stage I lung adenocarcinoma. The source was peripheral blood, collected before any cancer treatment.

The CDR3 sequence is CASSTTNRQGYNSPLHF. Written as DNA, the CDR3 is TGTGCCAGCAGCACGACGAATAGACAGGGCTATAATTCACCCCTCCACTTT. V and J are TRBV21-1 and TRBJ1-6; TRBD1, the table's D call, was not compared with the DNA. TRBV21-1 is a known pseudogene. This CDR3 has 17 amino acids.